Following are 11 T cell receptor beta chains from one sample sequenced in a study of cytomegalovirus exposure and HLA in healthy donors. Primers included in the PCR were 60 Vbeta and 13 Jbeta primers. The method was immunoSEQ multiplex PCR; TCRdb's version includes in-frame clones alone and lacks a portion of them. The sample table sets out about 130,000 clones. What was sequenced was PBMCs. The receptors were gathered from a man aged 18 to 29 in good health and CMV-seronegative.

The chain couples TRBV12-5 to TRBJ1-3; 9 bases agree with TRBD1. The CDR3 consists of 18 residues. CDR1 and CDR2 from the germline V gene are LGHNT and FRNRAP. V trimming: 0 bases; J trimming: 4 bases; junction bases outside the gene matches: 10. DNA for the CDR3: TGTGCTAGTGGTTTGGTACGGACAGGGGATTTTGGAGGAAACACCATATATTTT. Translated, it gives CASGLVRTGDFGGNTIYF.

The gene calls are TRBV13 and TRBJ2-1; TRBD2 matches 16 bases. CDR1 and CDR2 (germline): PRHDT, FYEKMQ (reference sequence). There are 19 residues in the CDR3. After removal of 6 bases from V and 0 bases from J, the junction contained 8 bases not matched to a gene. The CDR3 bases are TGTGCCAGCAGTCCGGCGGGACTAGCGGGAGGGAGCTCCTACAATGAGCAGTTCTTC. Amino acids: CASSPAGLAGGSSYNEQFF.

V is TRBV7-8 and J is TRBJ2-5; D is possibly TRBD1 (7 bases). Looked up from germline, CDR1 is SGHVS and CDR2 is FQNEAQ. CDR3 length: 19 residues. V was shortened by 4 bases and J by 0 bases, with 24 bases between the two germline ends. The DNA of the CDR3 is TGTGCCAGCAGCTCTACGGGGGAGCCCTACAGGGGTTACCAAGAGACCCAGTACTTC. It codes for CASSSTGEPYRGYQETQYF.

The V gene is TRBV6-1, the J gene TRBJ1-2, with D unclear. Between the trimmed V and J ends, which lost 2 bases and 4 bases, there was a span of 8 bases. The germline V gene encodes CDR1 MNHNS and CDR2 SASEGT. CDR3 length equals 13 residues. The CDR3 bases are TGTGCCAGCAGTGAAACCGGGTCCTATGGCTACACCTTC. Translation: CASSETGSYGYTF.

V and J are TRBV9 and TRBJ1-1; 8 positions agree with TRBD1. Germline V gene lookup returns CDR1 SGDLS and CDR2 YYNGEE. The CDR3 spans 14 residues. V dropped 4 bases and J dropped 1; count of bases not matched to a gene: 3. DNA for the CDR3: TGTGCCAGCAGCCCAACAGGGGGGAACACTGAAGCTTTCTTT. Its protein product is CASSPTGGNTEAFF. Full variable domain (missing parts from reference TRBV9 and TRBJ1-1): DSGVTQTPKHLITATGQRVTLRCSPRSGDLSVYWYQQSLDQGLQFLIQYYNGEERAKGNILERFSAQQFPDLHSELNLSSLELGDSALYFCASSPTGGNTEAFFGQGTRLTVV.

The genes are TRBV7-3 and TRBJ2-2; 9 bases match TRBD2. Per the germline V gene, CDR1 is SGHTA and CDR2 is FQGTGA. The V segment lost 2 bases and the J segment 6 bases; nucleotides outside the gene matches: 7. The CDR3 extends over 16 amino acids. CDR3 sequence (DNA): TGTGCCAGCAGCTTAGGAGGCGGGAGGGCCGCCGGGGAGCTGTTTTTT. Its protein is CASSLGGGRAAGELFF.

This rearrangement joins TRBV28 to TRBJ1-5; no clear D gene. Germline loops: CDR1 MDHEN, CDR2 SYDVKM. The CDR3 runs 13 residues. The ends were cut back, 2 bases at V and 4 bases at J, with 6 bases in the middle. CDR3 coding DNA: TGTGCCAGCAGTTTAGTGTCAAATCAGCCCCAGCATTTT. It codes for CASSLVSNQPQHF.

V is TRBV30 and J is TRBJ1-4, with 8 bases identical to TRBD1. The CDR3 runs 14 residues. The V gene's germline CDR1 is GTSNPN and CDR2 SVGIG (reference sequence). Germline trimming cut 6 bases from V and 8 bases from J; bases unmatched to any gene: 11. The CDR3 here is CACRSQGAEEKLFF. In DNA form, the CDR3 reads TGTGCCTGTCGCTCTCAGGGGGCAGAGGAAAAACTGTTTTTT.

The chain joins TRBV7-7 to TRBJ2-5; 11 nucleotides align to TRBD2. Trimming cost V 3 bases and J 1 base; bases outside gene matches: 4. The CDR3 loop spans 16 amino acids. Germline assignment: CDR1 SSHAT and CDR2 FNYEAQ (reference sequence). CDR3 sequence reads: CASSFASGGSQETQYF. Here the CDR3 DNA reads TGTGCCAGCAGCTTCGCTAGCGGGGGGTCCCAAGAGACCCAGTACTTC.

V and J are TRBV5-6 and TRBJ1-5; a weak D match, TRBD1 (6 bases). CDR1 is SGHDT, CDR2 YYEEEE, per germline. Trimming stripped 1 base from V and 3 bases from J, with 14 bases between. There are 16 residues in the CDR3. CDR3 nucleotide sequence: TGTGCCAGCAGCTTGTTCACAGGGAGCGTCAATCAGCCCCAGCATTTT. It yields the protein CASSLFTGSVNQPQHF.

The rearrangement links TRBV7-2 to TRBJ1-2; 9 bases agree with TRBD1. The ends lost 5 bases at V and 5 bases at J; junction bases unmatched: 9. In germline, CDR1 is SGHTA, CDR2 FQGNSA. The CDR3 covers 15 residues. The CDR3 coding sequence is TGTGCCAGCAGCCACGTCGGGACAGGGAAGTATGGCTACACCTTC. This translates into CASSHVGTGKYGYTF.